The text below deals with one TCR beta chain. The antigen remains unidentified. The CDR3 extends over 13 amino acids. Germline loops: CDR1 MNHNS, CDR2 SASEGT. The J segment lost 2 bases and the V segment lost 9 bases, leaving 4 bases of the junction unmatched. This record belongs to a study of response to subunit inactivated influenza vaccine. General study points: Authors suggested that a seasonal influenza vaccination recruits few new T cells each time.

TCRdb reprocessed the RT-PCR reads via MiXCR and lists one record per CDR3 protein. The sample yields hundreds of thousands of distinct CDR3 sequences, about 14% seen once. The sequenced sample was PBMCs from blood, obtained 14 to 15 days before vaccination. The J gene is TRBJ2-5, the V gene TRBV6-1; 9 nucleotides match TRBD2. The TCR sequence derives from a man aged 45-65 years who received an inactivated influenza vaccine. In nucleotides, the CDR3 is TGTGCCAGTCAGCGGGGGGTTCAAGAGACCCAGTACTTC. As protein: CASQRGVQETQYF.